The present entry profiles one T cell receptor beta chain with its context. The CDR3 runs 15 residues. The V gene's germline CDR1 is SNHLY and CDR2 FYNNEI. V shed 6 bases, J shed 6 bases, and the junction held 3 bases outside the gene matches. Only in-frame clones appear in the TCRdb table, and some are missing; sequencing was by immunoSEQ multiplex PCR. The repertoire holds 55,000 to 75,000 clones, with 75% to 90% as singletons. The data belong to a study of OX40 agonist ivuxolimab in advanced cancers. Specimen: CD4+ or CD8+ T cells sorted from blood, collected in a trial of the OX40 agonist ivuxolimab. This chain uses TRBV2 with TRBJ2-2; 14 nucleotides align to TRBD2. This TCR was recovered from an adult with an advanced solid tumor such as melanoma, head and neck, liver or kidney cancer. CDR3 residues: CASSATSGRAGELFF. CDR3 in DNA: TGTGCCAGCAGCGCGACTAGCGGGAGGGCCGGGGAGCTGTTTTTT. Looking up the rest from reference TRBV2 and TRBJ2-2 gives the full variable domain: EPEVTQTPSHQVTQMGQEVILRCVPISNHLYFYWYRQILGQKVEFLVSFYNNEISEKSEIFDDQFSVERPDGSNFTLKIRSTKLEDSAMYFCASSATSGRAGELFFGEGSRLTVL.